A selection of T cell receptor beta chains follows, all from one sample in a study of blood T cell repertoires in COVID-19. Measured with immunoSEQ multiplex PCR; TCRdb has only the in-frame clones, and not every one. The sample yields about 61,000 clones, about 90% seen once. Source material: peripheral blood. The receptors here all came from an elderly man in a cohort sampled during active COVID-19. The CDR3 runs from the conserved cysteine through the conserved F or W. A D gene is named only where the DNA matches it firmly. Part of the rows lack a size; the others show once, few, many or a class for expanded clones.

>TRBV6-6|.|TRBD2|14|TRBJ2-2
CASSPAGDTGELFF
TGTGCCAGCAGTCCAGCGGGGGACACCGGGGAGCTGTTTTTT
>TRBV2|.|.|14|TRBJ2-3
CASSTDTSTDTQYF
TGTGCCAGCAGTACTGACACGTCCACAGATACGCAGTATTTT
>TRBV4-2|.|TRBD1|15|TRBJ1-5
CASSQDRTGYQPQHF
TGTGCCAGCAGCCAAGATCGGACAGGGTATCAGCCCCAGCATTTT
>TRBV6-4|.|TRBD2|13|TRBJ2-1
CASRAGGGNEQFF
TGTGCCAGCAGGGCTGGGGGAGGGAATGAGCAGTTCTTC
>TRBV7-8|few|TRBD2|15|TRBJ2-7
CASSRSAGGTYEQYF
TGTGCCAGCAGCCGTTCGGCGGGAGGTACCTACGAGCAGTACTTC
>TRBV27|.|TRBD1|15|TRBJ1-5
CASRPGTGGNQPQHF
TGTGCCAGCAGACCCGGGACAGGGGGCAATCAGCCCCAGCATTTT
>TRBV12-5|.|TRBD1|16|TRBJ1-3
CASGLDGTASGNTIYF
TGTGCTAGTGGTTTGGACGGGACAGCCTCTGGAAACACCATATATTTT
>TRBV11-2|.|.|15|TRBJ2-7
CASSLIGGGGYEQYF
TGTGCCAGCAGCTTGATCGGGGGAGGCGGGTACGAGCAGTACTTC
>TRBV29-1|few|.|12|TRBJ2-5
CSVGGYQETQYF
TGCAGCGTTGGCGGGTACCAAGAGACCCAGTACTTC
>TRBV4-1|.|.|15|TRBJ1-1
CASSQDPRGNTEAFF
TGCGCCAGCAGCCAAGATCCCAGGGGGAACACTGAAGCTTTCTTT
>TRBV30|.|.|12|TRBJ1-1
CAWTLASTEAFF
TGTGCCTGGACTTTGGCTAGTACTGAAGCTTTCTTT
>TRBV7-9|.|TRBD2|14|TRBJ2-3
CASSLIAGADTQYF
TGTGCCAGCAGCCTAATAGCGGGAGCAGATACGCAGTATTTT
>TRBV3-1/TRBV3-2|.|.|12|TRBJ1-2
CASSQVPYGYTF
TGTGCCAGCAGCCAAGTCCCTTATGGCTACACCTTC